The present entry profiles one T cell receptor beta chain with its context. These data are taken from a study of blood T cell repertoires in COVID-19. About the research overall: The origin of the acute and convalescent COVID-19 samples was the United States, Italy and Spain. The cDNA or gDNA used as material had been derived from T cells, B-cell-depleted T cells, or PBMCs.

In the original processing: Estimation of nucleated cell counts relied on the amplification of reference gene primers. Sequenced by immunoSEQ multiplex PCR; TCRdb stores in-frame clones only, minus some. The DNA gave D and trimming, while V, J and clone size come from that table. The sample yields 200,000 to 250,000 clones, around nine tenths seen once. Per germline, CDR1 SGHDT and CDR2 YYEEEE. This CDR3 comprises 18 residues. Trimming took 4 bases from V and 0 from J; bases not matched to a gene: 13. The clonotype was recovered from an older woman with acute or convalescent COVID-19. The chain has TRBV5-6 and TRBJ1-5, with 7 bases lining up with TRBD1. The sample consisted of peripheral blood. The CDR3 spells CASSRAWQGVYSNQPQHF. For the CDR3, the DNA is TGTGCCAGCAGCCGGGCGTGGCAGGGGGTCTATAGCAATCAGCCCCAGCATTTT. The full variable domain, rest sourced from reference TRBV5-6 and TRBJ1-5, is DAGVTQSPTHLIKTRGQQVTLRCSPKSGHDTVSWYQQALGQGPQFIFQYYEEEERQRGNFPDRFSGHQFPNYSSELNVNALLLGDSALYLCASSRAWQGVYSNQPQHFGDGTRLSIL.